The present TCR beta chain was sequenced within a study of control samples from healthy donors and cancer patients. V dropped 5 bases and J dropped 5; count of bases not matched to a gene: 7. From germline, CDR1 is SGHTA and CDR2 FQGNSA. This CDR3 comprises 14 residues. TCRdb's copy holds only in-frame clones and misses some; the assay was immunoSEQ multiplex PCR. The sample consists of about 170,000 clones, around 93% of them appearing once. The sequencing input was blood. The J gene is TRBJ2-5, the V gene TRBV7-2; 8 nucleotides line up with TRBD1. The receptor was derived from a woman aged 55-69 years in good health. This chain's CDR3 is CASSATTGVETQYF. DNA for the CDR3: TGTGCCAGCAGCGCGACGACAGGGGTGGAGACCCAGTACTTC.